The entry below gives a single TCR beta chain sequence along with its context. This sample was included in a study of blood T cell repertoires in COVID-19. Study as a whole: The analysed material was cDNA or gDNA that came from T cells, B-cell-depleted T cells, or PBMCs.

Sequencing was performed with immunoSEQ multiplex PCR; in TCRdb, only in-frame clones are kept and a portion is missing. The sample includes about 89,000 clones, 80% of them seen just once. The ends were cut back, 8 bases at V and 5 bases at J, with 7 bases in the middle. The CDR3 has 12 residues. Germline V gene sequence: CDR1 MNHEY, CDR2 SMNVEV (reference sequence). This chain joins TRBV27 and TRBJ1-6; D gene ambiguous. Sequences were obtained from peripheral blood. This clonotype was obtained from a woman older than 75 with acute or convalescent COVID-19. CDR3 sequence (DNA): TGTGCCAGCGCGAGGAATAATTCACCCCTCCACTTT. Protein sequence: CASARNNSPLHF.